This T cell receptor beta chain was documented in a study of blood T cell repertoires in COVID-19. Methods used by the authors: Quantification of nucleated cells was approximated via reference gene primer amplification. Measured with immunoSEQ multiplex PCR; TCRdb has only the in-frame clones, and not every one. The DNA gave D and trimming, while V, J and clone size come from that table. In the table there are over 75,000 clones, roughly 80% of which are singletons. From germline, CDR1 is ENHRY and CDR2 SYGVKD. The CDR3 runs 16 residues. Trimming shortened V by 3 bases and J by 1 base, and 15 bases separated the two germline ends.

Sequenced material: peripheral blood. This rearrangement joins TRBV10-3 to TRBJ1-2; possibly TRBD1 for D (5 bases). The sequence came from a human donor in a cohort sampled during active COVID-19. The CDR3 DNA reads TGTGCCATCAGTGACTCGGACACGGCGGATAACTATGGCTACACCTTC. Amino acids: CAISDSDTADNYGYTF.